This section outlines one T cell receptor (beta chain) sequence together with its context. Its antigen is still unknown. Treatment of the sample: approximately 11-day PBMC culture with coronavirus spike peptide pools or control peptides (ViraFEST assay). Pre-COVID-19 pandemic sampling (2011-2018) yielded the unexposed donor's CD4+ T cells. This CDR3 region has 14 residues. V lost 3 bases to trimming and J lost 5 bases; unmatched junction nucleotides: 5. CDR1 and CDR2 from the germline V gene are LNHNV and YYDKDF (reference sequence). Sequencing of DNA taken from cultured CD4+ T cells relied on the Oncomine TCR Beta short-read assay. One entry per CDR3 protein, called by TCRdb with MiXCR from the PCR reads. The repertoire has some 9,700 distinct CDR3 sequences, about 60% of them found once; the top ten carry roughly a quarter. This entry belongs to a study of vaccination and CD4 T cells after COVID-19. Study in general: Cellular stimulation was performed using overlapping spike peptides derived from SARS-CoV-2, HCoV-NL63, HCoV-OC43 and HCoV-229E.

This TCR came from a human donor in good health. The rearrangement links TRBV15 to TRBJ1-1; 8 positions agree with TRBD1. The sample consisted of CD4+ T cells from blood, cultured in vitro. The CDR3 nucleotides read TGTGCCACCAGCAGGACAGGGGACCGAACTGAAGCTTTCTTT. This codes for CATSRTGDRTEAFF.